The rows below give T cell receptor beta chains drawn from one sample of a study of T cell responses to AZD1222 COVID-19 vaccine. Using immunoSEQ multiplex PCR, the repertoire was profiled, and TCRdb retains in-frame clones only, with some absent. The repertoire has 200,000 to 250,000 clones, around 93% of them found once; the top ten carry more than 0.8%. This sample comprised peripheral blood, obtained on day 0 of MenACWY control vaccination. These receptors were taken from an adult in good health. Both conserved end residues are part of each CDR3. D genes are given only for firm matches. Size tells how often a clone was seen (once, few, many) or the class of an expanded clone, and some rows leave it out.

TRBV15,-,TRBJ1-1,-,TGTGCCACCAGCAGAGACGTCGTTAACACTGAAGCTTTCTTT,CATSRDVVNTEAFF
TRBV11-2,-,TRBJ1-2,TRBD1,TGTGCCAGCAGCCAACCGGGGACAGTCTCATCTAATGGCTACACCTTC,CASSQPGTVSSNGYTF
TRBV7-6,-,TRBJ1-5,-,TGTGGGGGCCCCAGGGGAGGGAGCAATCAGCCCCAGCATTTT,CGGPRGGSNQPQHF
TRBV12-2,-,TRBJ2-7,-,TGTGCAAGTCGCCCCCGGACTCACGAGCAGTACTTC,CASRPRTHEQYF
TRBV14,-,TRBJ1-4,-,TGTGCCAGCAGCCACCTAAACAGTGCAACTAATGAAAAACTGTTTTTT,CASSHLNSATNEKLFF
TRBV5-1,-,TRBJ1-4,-,TGCGCCAGCAGCTTGGGACAGCCAAATGAAAAACTGTTTTTT,CASSLGQPNEKLFF
TRBV5-1,once,TRBJ2-1,TRBD1,TGCGCCAGCGGCTCCCGGGGACAGGGGAGCGATGAGCAGTTCTTC,CASGSRGQGSDEQFF
TRBV9,few,TRBJ1-2,-,TGTGCCAGCAGCCCTAGTGGGGGACCTAACTATGGCTACACCTTC,CASSPSGGPNYGYTF
TRBV12-5,-,TRBJ1-2,-,TGTGCTAGTGGTTGGGGCCTCAGCTATGGCTACACCTTC,CASGWGLSYGYTF
TRBV7-9,once,TRBJ1-6,-,TGTGCCAGCAGTCCGGCAGGGGACCCCAATTCACCCCTCCACTTT,CASSPAGDPNSPLHF
TRBV29-1,-,TRBJ1-3,TRBD1,TGCAGCGTTGAAGATCGAGGGGGCTCGCGTGGAAACACCATATATTTT,CSVEDRGGSRGNTIYF
TRBV18,-,TRBJ1-2,TRBD1,TGTGCCAGCTCACCAAGAGGACAGGGAAAGGATGGCTACACCTTC,CASSPRGQGKDGYTF
TRBV25-1,-,TRBJ1-2,-,TGTGCCAGCAGTGAATTCTACGGCGTCTATGGCTACACCTTC,CASSEFYGVYGYTF
TRBV3-1/TRBV3-2,-,TRBJ1-6,TRBD1,TGTGCCAGCAGCCAAGTGTCAGGGGGTTCACCCCTCCACTTT,CASSQVSGGSPLHF
TRBV6-5,-,TRBJ2-5,-,TGTGCCAGCAGTTATGGGCCAGCCCACCAAGAGACCCAGTACTTC,CASSYGPAHQETQYF
TRBV28,-,TRBJ1-2,-,TGTGCCAGCAGTTTAGGAGGGGCCGTGATGGGCGGCTACACCTTC,CASSLGGAVMGGYTF
TRBV9,-,TRBJ1-2,TRBD1,TGTGCCAGCAGCGTAGGACAGGGTAAGGGGAGCTTCTATGGCTACACCTTC,CASSVGQGKGSFYGYTF
TRBV6-5,-,TRBJ2-7,-,TGTGCCAGCAGTAGCCGGGCCCCGCTTTACGAGCAGTACTTC,CASSSRAPLYEQYF
TRBV7-3,-,TRBJ2-2,TRBD1,TGTGCCAGCAGCGTCGGACAGGCCAACACCGGGGAGCTGTTTTTT,CASSVGQANTGELFF
TRBV2,-,TRBJ2-2,TRBD1,TGTGCCAGCACCGCTGCAGGGACAGGGCTCGGGGAGCTGTTTTTT,CASTAAGTGLGELFF
TRBV6-5,-,TRBJ1-5,-,TGTGCCAGCAGTAGGGGAACTAATCAGCCCCAGCATTTT,CASSRGTNQPQHF
TRBV3-1/TRBV3-2,-,TRBJ1-1,TRBD1,TGTGCCAGCAGCCTCGGACAGGGCCTCTCTGAAGCTTTCTTT,CASSLGQGLSEAFF